This is a list of T cell receptor beta chains from one sample in a study of immune heterogeneity within non-small cell lung tumors. A single record per CDR3 protein comes from TCRdb applying MiXCR to the multiplex PCR reads. Of fewer than 25,000 distinct CDR3 sequences in the sample, about 30% were seen once. Specimen: lung tumor tissue. All receptors come from a man in his forties or fifties with non-small cell lung cancer. CDR3s include the opening cysteine and the closing phenylalanine or tryptophan. A D gene is named only where the DNA matches it firmly. A clone size is listed for some rows: how often the clone was seen (once, few, many), or a class if it is expanded.

TRBV5-1	.	once	14	TRBJ2-7	TGCGCCAGCAGCTCCCGGGACGAAGCCTACGAGCAGTACTTC	CASSSRDEAYEQYF
TRBV24-1	.	few	14	TRBJ2-3	TGTGCCACCAGTGCCTCGGACACCACAGATACGCAGTATTTT	CATSASDTTDTQYF
TRBV7-2	TRBD1	many	17	TRBJ2-1	TGTGCCAGCAGCTTATCCGGGACAGAAAGCTTCTACAATGAGCAGTTCTTC	CASSLSGTESFYNEQFF
TRBV4-3	.	few	13	TRBJ2-3	TGCGCCAGCAGCCCTAGACTACTAGATACGCAGTATTTT	CASSPRLLDTQYF
TRBV4-1	TRBD2	.	19	TRBJ2-2	TGCGCCAGCAGCCAACCTTCGGGACTAGCGGAAGCAAGGACCGGGGAGCTGTTTTTT	CASSQPSGLAEARTGELFF
TRBV11-1	.	many	15	TRBJ2-7	TGTGCCAGCAGCGATCCGGGACGTCTGCCTCCCGAGCAGTACTTC	CASSDPGRLPPEQYF
TRBV5-6	TRBD2	.	15	TRBJ2-7	TGTGCCAGCAGCTTGGAGACTAGCGGGCTACGGGGGCAGTACTTC	CASSLETSGLRGQYF
TRBV11-3	TRBD1	.	13	TRBJ2-3	TGTGCCAGCGGGGGACAGAGCACAGATACGCAGTATTTT	CASGGQSTDTQYF
TRBV28	.	.	13	TRBJ2-2	TGTGCCAGCTGTCGGGGCAATACCGGGGAGCTGTTTTTT	CASCRGNTGELFF
TRBV7-9	TRBD1	few	15	TRBJ2-1	TGTGCCAGCAGCTTAAGCAGGGGGCAATACAATGAGCAGTTCTTC	CASSLSRGQYNEQFF
TRBV12-3/TRBV12-4	TRBD1	.	15	TRBJ1-2	TGTGCCAGCAGTCCACTAACAGGGGACGGCTATGGCTACACCTTC	CASSPLTGDGYGYTF
TRBV24-1	TRBD1	.	12	TRBJ1-1	TGTGCCACCAGTGGGGCCGGGACAGAATCTTTCTTT	CATSGAGTESFF
TRBV19	.	.	14	TRBJ2-2	TGTGCCAGTAGAAAACCCGTGAACACCGGGGAGCTGTTTTTT	CASRKPVNTGELFF
TRBV9	.	.	14	TRBJ1-5	TGTGCCAGCAGCGTAGATCAAGGCCCTCAGCCCCAGCATTTT	CASSVDQGPQPQHF
TRBV10-3	.	.	12	TRBJ1-1	TGTGCCATCGGGGGGTCGGTCACTGAAGCTTTCTTT	CAIGGSVTEAFF
TRBV4-2	.	many	16	TRBJ2-3	TGTGCCAGCAGCCAAGATGGTAAAGCGGGCACAGATACGCAGTATTTT	CASSQDGKAGTDTQYF
TRBV18	TRBD1	.	17	TRBJ2-1	TGTGCCAGCTCACTTACACTCCGGGACAGGGGAGTCAATGAGCAGTTCTTT	CASSLTLRDRGVNEQFF
TRBV27	.	few	13	TRBJ1-5	TGTGCCAGCGGGGTATATAGCAATCAGCCCCAGCATTTT	CASGVYSNQPQHF
TRBV30	TRBD2	.	14	TRBJ2-7	TGTGCCTGGGGTGTGGGCGGGAGCTCCTACGAGCAGTACTTC	CAWGVGGSSYEQYF
TRBV24-1	TRBD1	.	18	TRBJ2-5	TGTGCCACCAGTGATCTAGGGGAGCGACAGGGCCTTGTGGAGACCCAGTACTTC	CATSDLGERQGLVETQYF
TRBV6-2/TRBV6-3	.	many	12	TRBJ2-7	TGTGCCAGCTGGAGTCACGCCTACGAGCAGTACTTC	CASWSHAYEQYF
TRBV11-2	TRBD2	.	15	TRBJ2-1	TGTGCCAGCAGCAGGTCCGGGACTAGAATGGGTGAGCAGTTCTTC	CASSRSGTRMGEQFF
TRBV10-3	TRBD1	.	15	TRBJ2-1	TGTGCCATCAGAGGACAGGGTAACCCCTACAATGAGCAGTTCTTC	CAIRGQGNPYNEQFF
TRBV11-3	TRBD1	few	17	TRBJ2-5	TGTGCCAGCAGCTTCAGGTCACCGGGACAGGCACTCCGGACCCAGTACTTC	CASSFRSPGQALRTQYF
TRBV9	TRBD1	few	17	TRBJ2-2	TGTGCCAGCAGCGTAGGACCCGACAGGGGCAACACCGGGGAGCTGTTTTTT	CASSVGPDRGNTGELFF
TRBV12-3/TRBV12-4	.	.	14	TRBJ1-1	TGTGCCAGCAGTTTGAGACACTTGAACACTGAATCTTTCTTT	CASSLRHLNTESFF
TRBV7-9	.	once	15	TRBJ1-2	TGTGCCAGCAGCCCCCCCCGGGGGAGCTACTATGGCTACACCTTC	CASSPPRGSYYGYTF
TRBV5-6	.	few	14	TRBJ1-1	TGTGCCAGCAGCTTGGGGGGCGGGGACACTGAAGCTTTCTTT	CASSLGGGDTEAFF
TRBV7-9	.	.	11	TRBJ2-3	TGTGCCAGCGGATTAGGAGATACGCAGTATTTT	CASGLGDTQYF
TRBV7-9	TRBD2	.	14	TRBJ2-1	TGTGCCAGCAGCTCTAGCGGGAGGGTGGGTGAGCAGTTCTTC	CASSSSGRVGEQFF
TRBV30	.	many	20	TRBJ1-5	TGTGCCTGGAGTTTAGCTGTTGGCAGAGGGGGGTCTTATAGCAATCAGCCCCAGCATTTT	CAWSLAVGRGGSYSNQPQHF
TRBV10-1	.	few	15	TRBJ2-1	TGCGCCAGCAGTCCCCTTGGGGGAGCCTACAATGAGCAGTTCTTC	CASSPLGGAYNEQFF
TRBV11-3	TRBD1	many	16	TRBJ2-7	TGTGCCAGCAGCTCAGGGGGACAGAACCCATCCTACGAGCAGTACTTC	CASSSGGQNPSYEQYF
TRBV2	TRBD1	few	15	TRBJ2-1	TGTGCCAGCAGTGTACGACAGGGGGCGAGAAATGAGCAGTTCTTC	CASSVRQGARNEQFF
TRBV5-1	.	few	14	TRBJ2-3	TGCGCCAGCAGCGTCCTCACCGGGACAGATACGCAGTATTTT	CASSVLTGTDTQYF
TRBV9	.	many	15	TRBJ1-3	TGTGCCAGCAGCGTTGGAGACAGCTCTGGAAACACCATATATTTT	CASSVGDSSGNTIYF
TRBV24-1	.	many	11	TRBJ1-2	TGTGCCACCAGCGATGGGGTTGGCTACACCTTC	CATSDGVGYTF
TRBV20-1	TRBD1	.	16	TRBJ2-1	TGCAGTGCTAGAGGAAGGGACAGGGTTTCTCCTAATGAGCAGTTCTTC	CSARGRDRVSPNEQFF
TRBV29-1	TRBD1	many	13	TRBJ1-2	TGCAGCGTTGAACATCAGGGGGCCAGTGGCTACACCTTC	CSVEHQGASGYTF
TRBV20-1	.	many	16	TRBJ1-6	TGCAGTGCTCCTAGGGGAACGACCGGGGGAGGTTCACCCCTCCACTTT	CSAPRGTTGGGSPLHF
TRBV7-2	.	large	13	TRBJ1-5	TGTGCCAGCAGCTTAGCTATGAATCAGCCCCAGCATTTT	CASSLAMNQPQHF
TRBV6-5	.	many	13	TRBJ2-7	TGTGCCAGCAGTTACTCAGCGGGCCACGAGCAGTACTTC	CASSYSAGHEQYF
TRBV7-6	.	.	15	TRBJ1-1	TGTGCCAGCAGCTTGGAGGGGGGTACGAACACTGAAGCTTTCTTT	CASSLEGGTNTEAFF